This T cell receptor beta chain is drawn from a study of Graves' ophthalmopathy and Graves' hyperthyroidism. Whole-study findings and limits: Most expanded clonotypes from thyroid (those above 0.001 frequency) were also found in blood. Distinction of ophthalmopathy from stable hyperthyroidism by a 13-signature model reached nearly 90% sensitivity and about 80% specificity.

None of the included patients had other autoimmune diseases, uncontrolled infections, pregnancy or lactation, as these led to exclusion. Concerning this clonotype: Its matching antigen is unknown.

The V gene's germline CDR1 is SGHAT and CDR2 FQNNGV. V shed 3 bases and J 0 bases; nucleotides not matched to a gene: 5. The CDR3 runs 17 residues. The authors amplified TCR beta CDR3 regions from RNA transcripts. HTBI-primed RT-PCR formed the first round, and a multiplex PCR formed the second. One entry per CDR3 protein, called by TCRdb with MiXCR from the multiplex PCR reads. This sample has under 200,000 distinct CDR3 sequences, with 30% to 45% found just once. The sample was peripheral blood. The sequence came from a woman aged 40 to 55 with Graves' ophthalmopathy. The chain links TRBV11-2 to TRBJ2-2, with 9 bases matching TRBD2. CDR3 amino acids: CASSFGGGAANTGELFF. CDR3 DNA sequence: TGTGCCAGCAGCTTCGGCGGGGGGGCGGCGAACACCGGGGAGCTGTTTTTT.